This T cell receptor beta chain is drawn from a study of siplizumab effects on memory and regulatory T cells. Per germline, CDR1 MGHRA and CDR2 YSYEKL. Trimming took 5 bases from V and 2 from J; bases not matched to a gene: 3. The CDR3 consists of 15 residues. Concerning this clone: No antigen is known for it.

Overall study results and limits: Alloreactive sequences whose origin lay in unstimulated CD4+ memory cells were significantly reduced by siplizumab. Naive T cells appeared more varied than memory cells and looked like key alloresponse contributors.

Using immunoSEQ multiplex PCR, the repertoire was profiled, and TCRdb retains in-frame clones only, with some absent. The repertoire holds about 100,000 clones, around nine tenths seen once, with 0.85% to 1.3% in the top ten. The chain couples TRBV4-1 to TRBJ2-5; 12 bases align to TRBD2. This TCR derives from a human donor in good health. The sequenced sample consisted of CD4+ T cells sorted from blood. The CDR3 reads CASSRTSGNQETQYF. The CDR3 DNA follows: TGCGCCAGCAGCAGGACTAGCGGGAATCAAGAGACCCAGTACTTC.